The sequence of this T cell receptor beta chain was determined in a study of T cell responses to AZD1222 COVID-19 vaccine. Overall study results and limits: Spike-specific TCR breadth and depth both grew after two AZD1222 doses. The donor group comprised mostly white British people and more females; the analysis possibly underestimated clonal diversity.

V lost 5 bases, J lost 2 bases, and 21 bases stayed unmatched. There are 21 residues in the CDR3. About this clone: The antigen remains undetermined.

TCRdb keeps only in-frame clones here, not all; method: immunoSEQ multiplex PCR. The table has fewer than 150,000 clones, 85% to 90% seen once. The chain carries TRBV23-1 and TRBJ2-6; 7 nucleotides agree with TRBD1. TRBV23-1 is given ORF status, its function remaining uncertain. The sequence was obtained from an adult who received the AZD1222 COVID-19 vaccine. This specimen consisted of peripheral blood, obtained 28 days after the second AZD1222 dose. For the CDR3, the DNA is TGCGCCAGCAGTTACTCCGGCGCAGGGGGATGGTCCACTCCTGGGGCCAACGTCCTGACTTTC. Protein sequence: CASSYSGAGGWSTPGANVLTF.